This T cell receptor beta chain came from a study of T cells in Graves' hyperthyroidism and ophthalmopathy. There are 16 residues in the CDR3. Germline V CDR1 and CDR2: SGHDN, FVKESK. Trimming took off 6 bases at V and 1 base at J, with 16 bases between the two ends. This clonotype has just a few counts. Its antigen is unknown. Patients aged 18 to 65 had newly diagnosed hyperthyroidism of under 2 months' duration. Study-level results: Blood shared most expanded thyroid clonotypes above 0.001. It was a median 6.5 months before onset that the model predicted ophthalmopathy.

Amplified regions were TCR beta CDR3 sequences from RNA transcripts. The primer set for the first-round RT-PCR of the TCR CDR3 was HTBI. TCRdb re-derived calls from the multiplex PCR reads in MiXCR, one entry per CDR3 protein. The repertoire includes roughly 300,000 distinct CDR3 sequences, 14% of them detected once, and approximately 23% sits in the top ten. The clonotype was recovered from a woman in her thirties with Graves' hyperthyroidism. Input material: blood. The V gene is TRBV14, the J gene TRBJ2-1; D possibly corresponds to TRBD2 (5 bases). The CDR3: CASSLLGSASYNEQFF. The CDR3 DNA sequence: TGTGCCAGCAGTCTTCTTGGGAGTGCGTCCTACAATGAGCAGTTCTTC.